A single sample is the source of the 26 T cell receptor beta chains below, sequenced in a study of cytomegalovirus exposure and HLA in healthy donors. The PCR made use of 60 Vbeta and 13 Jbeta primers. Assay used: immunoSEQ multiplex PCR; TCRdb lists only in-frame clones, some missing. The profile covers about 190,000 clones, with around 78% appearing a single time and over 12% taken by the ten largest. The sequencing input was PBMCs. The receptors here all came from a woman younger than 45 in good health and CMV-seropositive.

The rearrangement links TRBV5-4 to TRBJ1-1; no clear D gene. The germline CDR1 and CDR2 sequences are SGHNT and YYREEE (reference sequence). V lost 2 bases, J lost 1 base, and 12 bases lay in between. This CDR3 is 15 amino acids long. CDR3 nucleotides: TGTGCCAGCAGCTTAAATCCGAGTGAGAACACTGAAGCTTTCTTT. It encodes CASSLNPSENTEAFF.

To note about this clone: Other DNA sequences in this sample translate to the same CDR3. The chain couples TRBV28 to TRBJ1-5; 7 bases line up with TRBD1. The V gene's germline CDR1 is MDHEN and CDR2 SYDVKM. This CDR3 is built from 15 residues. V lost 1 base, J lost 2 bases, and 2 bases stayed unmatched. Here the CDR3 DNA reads TGTGCCAGCAGTTTATTGCAGGGGGGCAATCAGCCCCAGCATTTT. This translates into CASSLLQGGNQPQHF.

CDR3 region: CSVEVGTDPEKLFF. CDR3 coding DNA: TGCAGCGTTGAAGTGGGGACTGATCCGGAAAAACTGTTTTTT. The chain couples TRBV29-1 to TRBJ1-4, with D maybe TRBD1 (5 bases). Germline CDR1 and CDR2: SQVTM and ANQGSEA. This CDR3 has 14 residues. Trimming stripped 1 base from V and 8 bases from J, with 14 bases between.

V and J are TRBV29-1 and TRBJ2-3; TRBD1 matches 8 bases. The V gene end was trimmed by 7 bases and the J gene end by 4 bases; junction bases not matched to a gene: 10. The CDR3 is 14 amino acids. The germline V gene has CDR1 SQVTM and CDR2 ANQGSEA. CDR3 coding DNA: TGCAGCGCTGGAGCACAGGGGGATGCAGATACGCAGTATTTT. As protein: CSAGAQGDADTQYF.

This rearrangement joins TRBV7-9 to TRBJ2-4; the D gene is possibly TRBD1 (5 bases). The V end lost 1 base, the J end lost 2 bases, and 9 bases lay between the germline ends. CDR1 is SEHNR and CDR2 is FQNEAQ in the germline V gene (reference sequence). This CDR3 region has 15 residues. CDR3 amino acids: CASSLGAGTKNIQYF. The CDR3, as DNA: TGTGCCAGCAGCTTAGGGGCAGGGACCAAAAACATTCAGTACTTC.

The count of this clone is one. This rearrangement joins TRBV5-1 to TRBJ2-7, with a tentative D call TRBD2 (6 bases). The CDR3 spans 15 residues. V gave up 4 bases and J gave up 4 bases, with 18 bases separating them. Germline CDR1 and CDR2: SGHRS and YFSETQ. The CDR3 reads CASSPGGTLDYEQYF. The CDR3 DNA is TGCGCCAGCAGCCCGGGCGGGACCCTCGATTACGAGCAGTACTTC.

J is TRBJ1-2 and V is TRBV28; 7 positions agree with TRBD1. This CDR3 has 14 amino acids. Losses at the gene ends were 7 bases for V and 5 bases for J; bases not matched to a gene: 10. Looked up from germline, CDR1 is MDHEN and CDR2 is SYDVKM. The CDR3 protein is CASIYRDRVYGYTF. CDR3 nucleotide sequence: TGTGCCAGCATCTACCGGGACAGAGTTTATGGCTACACCTTC.

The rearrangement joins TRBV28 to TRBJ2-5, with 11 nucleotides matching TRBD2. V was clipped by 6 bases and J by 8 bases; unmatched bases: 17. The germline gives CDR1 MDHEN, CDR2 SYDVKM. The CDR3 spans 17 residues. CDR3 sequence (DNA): TGTGCCAGCAGCCCCCTTACTAGCGGGGGTATAAGAGAAACCCAGTACTTC. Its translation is CASSPLTSGGIRETQYF.

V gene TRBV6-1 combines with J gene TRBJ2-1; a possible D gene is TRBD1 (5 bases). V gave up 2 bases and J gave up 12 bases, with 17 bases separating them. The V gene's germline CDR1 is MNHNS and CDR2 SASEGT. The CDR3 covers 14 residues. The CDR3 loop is CASSEMTDRSWQFF. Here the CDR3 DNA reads TGTGCCAGCAGTGAAATGACAGATCGCTCTTGGCAGTTCTTC.

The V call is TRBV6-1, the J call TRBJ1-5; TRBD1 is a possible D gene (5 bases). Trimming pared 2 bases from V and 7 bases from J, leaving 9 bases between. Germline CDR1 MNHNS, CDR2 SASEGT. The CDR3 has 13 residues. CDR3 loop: CASSETQGQPQHF. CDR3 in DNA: TGTGCCAGCAGTGAAACCCAGGGACAGCCCCAGCATTTT.

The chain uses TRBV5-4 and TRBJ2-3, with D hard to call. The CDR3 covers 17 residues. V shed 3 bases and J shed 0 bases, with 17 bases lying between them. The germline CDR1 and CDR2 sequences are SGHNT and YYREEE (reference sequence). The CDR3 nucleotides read TGTGCCAGCAGCTCCCGAGGAGCCGATACTAGCACAGATACGCAGTATTTT. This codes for CASSSRGADTSTDTQYF.

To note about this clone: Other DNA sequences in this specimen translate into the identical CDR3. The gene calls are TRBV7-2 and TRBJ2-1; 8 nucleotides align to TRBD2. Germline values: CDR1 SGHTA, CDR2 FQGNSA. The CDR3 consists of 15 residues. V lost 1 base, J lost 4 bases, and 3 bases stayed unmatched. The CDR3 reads CASSLGLALYNEQFF. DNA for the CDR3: TGTGCCAGCAGCTTAGGACTAGCGCTTTACAATGAGCAGTTCTTC.

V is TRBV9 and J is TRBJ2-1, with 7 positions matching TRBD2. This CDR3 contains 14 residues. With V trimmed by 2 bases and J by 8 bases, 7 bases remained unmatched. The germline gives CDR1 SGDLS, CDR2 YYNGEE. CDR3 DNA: TGTGCCAGCAGCGTGGGGGGGGAAACAGATGAGCAGTTCTTC. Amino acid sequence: CASSVGGETDEQFF.

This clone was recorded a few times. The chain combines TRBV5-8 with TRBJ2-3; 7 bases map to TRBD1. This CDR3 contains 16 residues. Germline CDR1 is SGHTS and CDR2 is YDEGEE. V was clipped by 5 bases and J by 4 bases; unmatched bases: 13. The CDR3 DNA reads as TGTGCCAGCAGTCCCCGACAGGGCCCGAGGCCAGATACGCAGTATTTT. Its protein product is CASSPRQGPRPDTQYF. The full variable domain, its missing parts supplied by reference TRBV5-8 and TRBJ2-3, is EAGVTQSPTHLIKTRGQQATLRCSPISGHTSVYWYQQALGLGLQFLLWYDEGEERNRGNFPPRFSGRQFPNYSSELNVNALELEDSALYLCASSPRQGPRPDTQYFGPGTRLTVL.

The DNA of the CDR3 is TGCGCCAGCAGCCCGGGACAGCACGCGGTTACCACTGAAGCTTTCTTT. Amino acids: CASSPGQHAVTTEAFF. The chain employs TRBV5-1 and TRBJ1-1; 7 bases fit TRBD1. The CDR3 is made up of 16 amino acids. Germline values: CDR1 SGHRS, CDR2 YFSETQ. After removal of 4 bases from V and 4 bases from J, the junction contained 13 bases not matched to a gene.

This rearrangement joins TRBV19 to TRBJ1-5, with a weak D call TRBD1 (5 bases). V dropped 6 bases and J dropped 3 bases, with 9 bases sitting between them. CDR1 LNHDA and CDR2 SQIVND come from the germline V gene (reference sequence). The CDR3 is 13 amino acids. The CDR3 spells CASRTGDNQPQHF. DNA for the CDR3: TGTGCCAGTAGGACGGGGGACAATCAGCCCCAGCATTTT.

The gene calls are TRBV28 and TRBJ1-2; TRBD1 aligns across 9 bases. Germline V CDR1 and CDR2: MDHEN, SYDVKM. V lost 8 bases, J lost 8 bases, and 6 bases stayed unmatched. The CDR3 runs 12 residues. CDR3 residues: CASGRTGVGYTF. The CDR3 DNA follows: TGTGCCAGCGGCCGGACAGGGGTAGGCTACACCTTC.

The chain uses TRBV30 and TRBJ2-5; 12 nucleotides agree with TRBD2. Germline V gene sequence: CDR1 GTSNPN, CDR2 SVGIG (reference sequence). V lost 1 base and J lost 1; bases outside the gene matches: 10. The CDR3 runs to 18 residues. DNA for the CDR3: TGTGCCTGGAGTGGGCGGACTAGCGGGACTGGGGCCCAAGAGACCCAGTACTTC. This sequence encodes CAWSGRTSGTGAQETQYF. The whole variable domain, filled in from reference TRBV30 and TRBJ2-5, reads SQTIHQWPATLVQPVGSPLSLECTVEGTSNPNLYWYRQAAGRGLQLLFYSVGIGQISSEVPQNLSASRPQDRQFILSSKKLLLSDSGFYLCAWSGRTSGTGAQETQYFGPGTRLLVL.

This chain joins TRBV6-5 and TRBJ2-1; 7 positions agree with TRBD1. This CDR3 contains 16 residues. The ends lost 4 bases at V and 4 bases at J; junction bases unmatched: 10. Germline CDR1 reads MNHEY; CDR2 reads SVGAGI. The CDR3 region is CASSLSRDSSYNEQFF. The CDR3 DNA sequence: TGTGCCAGCAGTTTATCCCGGGACAGTTCTTACAATGAGCAGTTCTTC.

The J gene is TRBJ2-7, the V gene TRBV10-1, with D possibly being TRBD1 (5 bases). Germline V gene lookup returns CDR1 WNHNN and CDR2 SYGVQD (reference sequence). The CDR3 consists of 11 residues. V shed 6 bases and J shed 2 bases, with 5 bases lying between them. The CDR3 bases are TGCGCCAGCAGGACAGCCTACGAGCAGTACTTC. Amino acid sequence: CASRTAYEQYF.

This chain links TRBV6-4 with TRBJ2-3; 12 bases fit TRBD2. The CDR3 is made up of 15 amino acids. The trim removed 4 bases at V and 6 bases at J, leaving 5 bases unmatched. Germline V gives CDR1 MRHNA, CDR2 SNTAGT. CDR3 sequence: CASSVLAGGPDTQYF. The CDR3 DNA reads TGTGCCAGCAGTGTCCTAGCGGGGGGGCCGGATACGCAGTATTTT.

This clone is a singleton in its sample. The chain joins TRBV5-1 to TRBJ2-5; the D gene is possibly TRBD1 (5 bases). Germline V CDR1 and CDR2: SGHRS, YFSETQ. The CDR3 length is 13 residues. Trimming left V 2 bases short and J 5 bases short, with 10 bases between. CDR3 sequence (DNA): TGCGCCAGCAGCTTAGGGAACAGGGAGACCCAGTACTTC. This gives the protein CASSLGNRETQYF.

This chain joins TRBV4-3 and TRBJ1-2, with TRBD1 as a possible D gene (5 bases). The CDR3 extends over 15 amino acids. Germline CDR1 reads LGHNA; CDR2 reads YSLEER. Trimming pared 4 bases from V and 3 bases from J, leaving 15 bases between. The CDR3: CASSRKTDTYYGYTF. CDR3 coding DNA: TGCGCCAGCAGCCGCAAGACGGACACCTACTATGGCTACACCTTC.

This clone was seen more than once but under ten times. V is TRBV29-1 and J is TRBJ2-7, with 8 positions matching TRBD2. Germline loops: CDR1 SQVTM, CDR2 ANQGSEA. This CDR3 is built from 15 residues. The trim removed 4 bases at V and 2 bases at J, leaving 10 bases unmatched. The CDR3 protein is CSVGREVGSPYEQYF. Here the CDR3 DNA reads TGCAGCGTTGGGCGGGAGGTGGGGTCCCCCTACGAGCAGTACTTC.

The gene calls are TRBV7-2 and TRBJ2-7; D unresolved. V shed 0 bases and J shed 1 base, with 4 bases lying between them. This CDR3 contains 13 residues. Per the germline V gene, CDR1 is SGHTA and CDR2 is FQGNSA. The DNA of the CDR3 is TGTGCCAGCAGCTTAGCGGAGTCCTACGAGCAGTACTTC. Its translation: CASSLAESYEQYF.

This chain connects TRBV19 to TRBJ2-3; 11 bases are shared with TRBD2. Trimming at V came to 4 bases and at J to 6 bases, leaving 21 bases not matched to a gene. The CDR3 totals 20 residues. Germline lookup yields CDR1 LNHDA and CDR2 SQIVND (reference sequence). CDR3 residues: CASSTKTFGTSGDAADTQYF. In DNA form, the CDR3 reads TGTGCCAGTAGTACCAAAACCTTCGGGACTAGCGGTGACGCAGCGGATACGCAGTATTTT.